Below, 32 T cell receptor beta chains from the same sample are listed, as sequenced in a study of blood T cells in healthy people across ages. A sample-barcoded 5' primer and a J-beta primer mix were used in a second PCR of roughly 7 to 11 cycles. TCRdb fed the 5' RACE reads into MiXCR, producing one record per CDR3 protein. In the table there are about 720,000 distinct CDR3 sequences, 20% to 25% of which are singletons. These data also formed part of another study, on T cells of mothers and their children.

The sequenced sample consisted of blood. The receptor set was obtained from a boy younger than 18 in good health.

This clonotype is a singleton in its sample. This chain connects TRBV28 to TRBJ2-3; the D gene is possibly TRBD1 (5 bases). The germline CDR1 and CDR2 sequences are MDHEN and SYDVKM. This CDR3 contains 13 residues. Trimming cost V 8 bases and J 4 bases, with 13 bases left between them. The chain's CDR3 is CASAAPQADTQYF. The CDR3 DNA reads TGTGCCAGCGCTGCGCCACAGGCAGATACGCAGTATTTT.

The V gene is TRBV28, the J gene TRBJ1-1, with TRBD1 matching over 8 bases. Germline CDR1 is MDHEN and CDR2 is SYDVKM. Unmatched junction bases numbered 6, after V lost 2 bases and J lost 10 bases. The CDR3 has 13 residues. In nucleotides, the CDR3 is TGTGCCAGCAGTTTAGACAGGGGAGGGGTAGCTTTCTTT. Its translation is CASSLDRGGVAFF.

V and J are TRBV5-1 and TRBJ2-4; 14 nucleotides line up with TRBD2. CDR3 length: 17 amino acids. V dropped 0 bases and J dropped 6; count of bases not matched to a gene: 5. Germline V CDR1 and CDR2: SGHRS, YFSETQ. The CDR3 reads CASSLGLAGGPRNIQYF. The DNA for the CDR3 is TGCGCCAGCAGCTTGGGACTAGCGGGAGGGCCGAGAAACATTCAGTACTTC. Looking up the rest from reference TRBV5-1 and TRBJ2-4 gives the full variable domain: KAGVTQTPRYLIKTRGQQVTLSCSPISGHRSVSWYQQTPGQGLQFLFEYFSETQRNKGNFPGRFSGRQFSNSRSEMNVSTLELGDSALYLCASSLGLAGGPRNIQYFGAGTRLSVL.

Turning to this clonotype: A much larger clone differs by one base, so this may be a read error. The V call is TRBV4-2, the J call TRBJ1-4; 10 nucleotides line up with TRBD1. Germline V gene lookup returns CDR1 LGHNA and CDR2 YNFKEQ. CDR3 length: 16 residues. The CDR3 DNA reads TGTGCCAGCAGCCAGGGACAGGGGACCGGTAATAAAAAACTGTTTTTT. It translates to CASSQGQGTGNKKLFF.

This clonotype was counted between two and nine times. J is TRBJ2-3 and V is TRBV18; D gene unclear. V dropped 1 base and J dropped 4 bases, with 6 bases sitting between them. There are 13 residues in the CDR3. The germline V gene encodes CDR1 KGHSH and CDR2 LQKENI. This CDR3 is CASSPQKADTQYF. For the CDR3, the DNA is TGTGCCAGCTCACCACAAAAGGCAGATACGCAGTATTTT.

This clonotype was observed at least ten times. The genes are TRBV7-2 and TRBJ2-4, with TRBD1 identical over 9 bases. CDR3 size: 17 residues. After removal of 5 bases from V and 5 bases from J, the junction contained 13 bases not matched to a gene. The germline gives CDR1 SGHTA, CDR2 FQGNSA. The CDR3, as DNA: TGTGCCAGCAGCCCACCACGTAGGGGACAGGGAGAAAACATTCAGTACTTC. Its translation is CASSPPRRGQGENIQYF. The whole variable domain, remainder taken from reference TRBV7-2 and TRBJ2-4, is GAGVSQSPSNKVTEKGKDVELRCDPISGHTALYWYRQSLGQGLEFLIYFQGNSAPDKSGLPSDRFSAERTGGSVSTLTIQRTQQEDSAVYLCASSPPRRGQGENIQYFGAGTRLSVL.

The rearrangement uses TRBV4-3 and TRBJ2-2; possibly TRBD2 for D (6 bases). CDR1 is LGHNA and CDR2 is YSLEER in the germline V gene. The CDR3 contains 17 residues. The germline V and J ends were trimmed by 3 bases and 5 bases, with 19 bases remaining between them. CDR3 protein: CASSQEHLGGNTGELFF. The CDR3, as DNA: TGCGCCAGCAGCCAGGAACATCTTGGAGGGAATACCGGGGAGCTGTTTTTT.

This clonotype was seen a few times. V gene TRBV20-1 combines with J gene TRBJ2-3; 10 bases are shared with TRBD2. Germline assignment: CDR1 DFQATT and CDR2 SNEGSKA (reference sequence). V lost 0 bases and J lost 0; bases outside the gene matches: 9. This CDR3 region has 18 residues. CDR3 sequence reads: CSARDQGLAASSTDTQYF. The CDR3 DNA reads TGCAGTGCTAGAGATCAAGGACTAGCGGCTTCTAGCACAGATACGCAGTATTTT.

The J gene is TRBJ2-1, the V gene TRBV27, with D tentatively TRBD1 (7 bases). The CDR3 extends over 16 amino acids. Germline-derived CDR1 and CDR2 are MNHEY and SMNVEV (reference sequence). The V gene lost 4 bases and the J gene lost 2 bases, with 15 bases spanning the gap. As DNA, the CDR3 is TGTGCCAGCAGTTATCAGGGGGGTGGGCCCTACAATGAGCAGTTCTTC. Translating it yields CASSYQGGGPYNEQFF.

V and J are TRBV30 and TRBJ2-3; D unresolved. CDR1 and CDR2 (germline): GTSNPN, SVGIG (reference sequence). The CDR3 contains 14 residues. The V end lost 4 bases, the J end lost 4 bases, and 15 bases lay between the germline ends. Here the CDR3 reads CAWIKLETADTQYF. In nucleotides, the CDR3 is TGTGCCTGGATCAAGTTGGAAACGGCAGATACGCAGTATTTT.

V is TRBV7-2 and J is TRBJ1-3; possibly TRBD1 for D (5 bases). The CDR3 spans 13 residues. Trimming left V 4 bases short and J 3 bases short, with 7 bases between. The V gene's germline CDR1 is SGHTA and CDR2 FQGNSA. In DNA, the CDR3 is TGTGCCAGCAGCTCGGGACGTGGAAACACCATATATTTT. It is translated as CASSSGRGNTIYF.

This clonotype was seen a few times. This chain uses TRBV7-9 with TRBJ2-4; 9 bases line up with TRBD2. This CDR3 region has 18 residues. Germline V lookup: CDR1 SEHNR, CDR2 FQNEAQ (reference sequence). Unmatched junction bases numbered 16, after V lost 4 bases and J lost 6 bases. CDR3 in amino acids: CASSSLLAGNPTGNIQYF. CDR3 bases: TGTGCCAGCAGCTCGCTCCTAGCGGGGAACCCAACCGGAAACATTCAGTACTTC.

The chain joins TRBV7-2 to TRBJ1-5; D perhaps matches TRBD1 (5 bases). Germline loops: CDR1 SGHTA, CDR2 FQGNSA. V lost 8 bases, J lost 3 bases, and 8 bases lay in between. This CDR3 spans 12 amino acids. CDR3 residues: CASGGYNQPQHF. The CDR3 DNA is TGTGCCAGCGGGGGGTACAATCAGCCCCAGCATTTT. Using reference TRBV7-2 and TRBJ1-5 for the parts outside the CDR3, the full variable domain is GAGVSQSPSNKVTEKGKDVELRCDPISGHTALYWYRQSLGQGLEFLIYFQGNSAPDKSGLPSDRFSAERTGGSVSTLTIQRTQQEDSAVYLCASGGYNQPQHFGDGTRLSIL.

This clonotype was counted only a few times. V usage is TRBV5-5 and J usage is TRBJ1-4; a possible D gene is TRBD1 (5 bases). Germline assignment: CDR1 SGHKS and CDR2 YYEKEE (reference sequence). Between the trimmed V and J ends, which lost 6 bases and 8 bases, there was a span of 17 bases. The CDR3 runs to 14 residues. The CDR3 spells CASTPGDFGEKLFF. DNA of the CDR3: TGTGCCAGCACCCCTGGGGACTTCGGAGAAAAACTGTTTTTT.

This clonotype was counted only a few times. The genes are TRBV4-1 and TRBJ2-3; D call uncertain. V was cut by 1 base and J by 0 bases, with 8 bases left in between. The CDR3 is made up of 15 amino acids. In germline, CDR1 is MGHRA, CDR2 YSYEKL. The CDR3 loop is CASSQGHLSTDTQYF. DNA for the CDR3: TGCGCCAGCAGCCAAGGACACTTGAGCACAGATACGCAGTATTTT.

DNA for the CDR3: TGTGCCAGCAGCGCCCGTCTAGCGGACCCCACAGATACGCAGTATTTT. Protein: CASSARLADPTDTQYF. This rearrangement joins TRBV9 to TRBJ2-3; 7 bases fit TRBD2. Losses at the gene ends were 3 bases for V and 2 bases for J; bases not matched to a gene: 9. The CDR3 runs 16 residues. The germline V gene encodes CDR1 SGDLS and CDR2 YYNGEE. The variable domain in full, completed from reference TRBV9 and TRBJ2-3, reads DSGVTQTPKHLITATGQRVTLRCSPRSGDLSVYWYQQSLDQGLQFLIQYYNGEERAKGNILERFSAQQFPDLHSELNLSSLELGDSALYFCASSARLADPTDTQYFGPGTRLTVL.

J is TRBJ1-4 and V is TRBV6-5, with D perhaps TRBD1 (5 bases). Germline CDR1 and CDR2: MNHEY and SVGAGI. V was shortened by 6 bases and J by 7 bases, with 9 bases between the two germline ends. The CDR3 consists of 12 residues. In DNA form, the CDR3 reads TGTGCCAGCAGCAACGGGGGTGAAAAACTGTTTTTT. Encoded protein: CASSNGGEKLFF.

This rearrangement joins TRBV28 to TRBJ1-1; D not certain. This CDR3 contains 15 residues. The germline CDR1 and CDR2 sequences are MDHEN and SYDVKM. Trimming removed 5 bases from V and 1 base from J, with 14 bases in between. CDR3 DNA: TGTGCCAGCAGTCCGTCGGACGGATGGAACACTGAAGCTTTCTTT. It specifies CASSPSDGWNTEAFF.

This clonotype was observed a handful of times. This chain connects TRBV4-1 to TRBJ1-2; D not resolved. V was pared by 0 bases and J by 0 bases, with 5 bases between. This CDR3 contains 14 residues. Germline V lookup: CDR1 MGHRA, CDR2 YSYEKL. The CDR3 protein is CASSQEVANYGYTF. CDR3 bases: TGCGCCAGCAGCCAAGAAGTAGCTAACTATGGCTACACCTTC.

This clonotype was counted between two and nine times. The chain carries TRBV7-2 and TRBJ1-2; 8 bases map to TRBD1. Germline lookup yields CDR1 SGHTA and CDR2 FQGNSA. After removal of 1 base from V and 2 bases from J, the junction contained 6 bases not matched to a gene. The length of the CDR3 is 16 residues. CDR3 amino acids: CASSLVQGASNYGYTF. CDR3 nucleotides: TGTGCCAGCAGCTTAGTTCAGGGGGCCTCCAACTATGGCTACACCTTC.

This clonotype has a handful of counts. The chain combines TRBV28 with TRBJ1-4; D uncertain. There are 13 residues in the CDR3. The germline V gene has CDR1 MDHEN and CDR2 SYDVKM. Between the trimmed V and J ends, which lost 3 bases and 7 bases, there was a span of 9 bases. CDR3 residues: CASSFWGSEKLFF. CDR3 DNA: TGTGCCAGCAGTTTCTGGGGAAGTGAAAAACTGTTTTTT.

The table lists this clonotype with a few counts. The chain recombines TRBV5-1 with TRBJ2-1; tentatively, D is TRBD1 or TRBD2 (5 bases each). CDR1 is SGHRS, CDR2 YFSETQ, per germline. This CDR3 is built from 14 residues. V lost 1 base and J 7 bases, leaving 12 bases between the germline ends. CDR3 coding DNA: TGCGCCAGCAGCTTGAACCCAGGGACGAATGAGCAGTTCTTC. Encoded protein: CASSLNPGTNEQFF.

The CDR3 reads CSATTGSADTQYF. Written as DNA, the CDR3 is TGCAGTGCCACTACAGGGAGCGCAGATACGCAGTATTTT. The V and J genes are TRBV20-1 and TRBJ2-3; tentatively, D is TRBD1 (6 bases). CDR1 is DFQATT, CDR2 SNEGSKA, per germline (reference sequence). Trimming took 6 bases from V and 4 from J, leaving 14 bases between them. The CDR3 totals 13 residues.

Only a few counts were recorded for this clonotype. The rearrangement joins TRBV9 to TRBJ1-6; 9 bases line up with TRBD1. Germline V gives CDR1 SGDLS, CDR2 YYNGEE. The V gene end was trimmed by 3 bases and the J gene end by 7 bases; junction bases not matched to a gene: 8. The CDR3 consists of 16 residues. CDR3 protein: CASSADGGTGNSPLHF. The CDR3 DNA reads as TGTGCCAGCAGCGCAGACGGTGGGACAGGGAATTCACCCCTCCACTTT.

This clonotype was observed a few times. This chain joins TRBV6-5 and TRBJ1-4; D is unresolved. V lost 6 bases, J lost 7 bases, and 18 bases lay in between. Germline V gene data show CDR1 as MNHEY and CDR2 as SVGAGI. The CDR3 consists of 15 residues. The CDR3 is CASSPGLRVGEKLFF. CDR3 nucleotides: TGTGCCAGCAGCCCTGGCCTTCGGGTCGGTGAAAAACTGTTTTTT.

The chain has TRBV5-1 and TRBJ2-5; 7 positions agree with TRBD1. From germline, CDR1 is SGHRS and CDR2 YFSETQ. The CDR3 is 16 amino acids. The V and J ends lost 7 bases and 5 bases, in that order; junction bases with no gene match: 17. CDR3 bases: TGCGCCAGCCGAAGACAGGGTGAAGTAATAGGGGAGACCCAGTACTTC. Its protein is CASRRQGEVIGETQYF.

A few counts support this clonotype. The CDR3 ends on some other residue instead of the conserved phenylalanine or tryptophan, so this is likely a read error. The DNA of the CDR3 is TGCAGCGTTGAAGGATCGGGCCTGACCTCCTACGAGCAGTACTCC. Translated, it gives CSVEGSGLTSYEQYS. The J gene is TRBJ2-7, the V gene TRBV29-1; D call uncertain. Trimming took off 1 base at V and 0 bases at J, with 13 bases between the two ends. CDR1 is SQVTM, CDR2 ANQGSEA, per germline. CDR3 length equals 15 residues.

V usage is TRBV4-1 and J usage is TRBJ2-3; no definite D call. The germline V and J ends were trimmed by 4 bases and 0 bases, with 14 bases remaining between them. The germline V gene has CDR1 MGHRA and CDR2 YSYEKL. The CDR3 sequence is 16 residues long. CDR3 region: CASSPRTDESTDTQYF. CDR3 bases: TGCGCCAGCAGCCCCCGGACGGACGAAAGCACAGATACGCAGTATTTT.

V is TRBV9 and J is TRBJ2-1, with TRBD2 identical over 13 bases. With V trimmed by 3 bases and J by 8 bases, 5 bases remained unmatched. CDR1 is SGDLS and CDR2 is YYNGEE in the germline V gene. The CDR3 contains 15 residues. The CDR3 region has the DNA TGTGCCAGCAGCGCCACTAGCGGGAGGGGGGATGAGCAGTTCTTC. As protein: CASSATSGRGDEQFF. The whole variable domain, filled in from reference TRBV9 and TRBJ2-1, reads DSGVTQTPKHLITATGQRVTLRCSPRSGDLSVYWYQQSLDQGLQFLIQYYNGEERAKGNILERFSAQQFPDLHSELNLSSLELGDSALYFCASSATSGRGDEQFFGPGTRLTVL.

The CDR3 nucleotides read TGTGCCAGCAGCTTGAGCTCGGGGGGCCATATTAATGAAAAACTGTTTTTT. Its translation: CASSLSSGGHINEKLFF. This chain uses TRBV7-2 with TRBJ1-4; possibly TRBD1 for D (6 bases). The V gene lost 3 bases and the J gene lost 4 bases, with 18 bases spanning the gap. Per the germline V gene, CDR1 is SGHTA and CDR2 is FQGNSA. CDR3 length equals 17 residues.

CDR3 amino acids: CASSLLWDTQYF. The CDR3 nucleotides are TGTGCCAGCAGCTTATTGTGGGATACGCAGTATTTT. The chain couples TRBV7-2 to TRBJ2-3; D ambiguous. Trimming removed 2 bases from V and 6 bases from J, with 6 bases in between. The CDR3 has 12 residues. The germline CDR1 and CDR2 sequences are SGHTA and FQGNSA.

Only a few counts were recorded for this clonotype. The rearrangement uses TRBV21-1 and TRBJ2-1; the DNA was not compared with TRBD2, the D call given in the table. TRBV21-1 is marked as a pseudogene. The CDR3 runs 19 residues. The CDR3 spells CASTTGTSGRPSPYNEQFF. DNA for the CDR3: TGTGCCAGCACGACTGGGACTAGCGGGCGCCCCAGCCCCTACAATGAGCAGTTCTTC.